This TCR beta chain was sequenced in a study of T cell responses to AZD1222 COVID-19 vaccine. Study-wide results and limits: Among those given AZD1222, only 6 or 7 were seropositive at baseline. Two AZD1222 administrations were followed by greater Spike-specific TCR breadth and depth. Most donors were white British and more were female, and clonal diversity was possibly underestimated. Repertoire samples came only from after the peak T cell response.

Clones were sequenced by immunoSEQ multiplex PCR, and TCRdb holds only the in-frame ones, with some missing. The table records some 180,000 clones, approximately 92% of them present only once. This clone came up once. Its target is unknown. Trimming removed 1 base at V and 9 bases at J, with 13 bases between. This CDR3 has 14 residues. The germline CDR1 and CDR2 sequences are SGHTA and FQGNSA. This receptor was identified in an adult who received the MenACWY meningococcal vaccine as a control. This sequence joins TRBV7-2 and TRBJ2-1, with unresolved D. The specimen was peripheral blood, collected 28 days after the second dose of the MenACWY control vaccine. Here the CDR3 reads CASSLDRRSPEQFF. The CDR3 DNA follows: TGTGCCAGCAGCTTAGATAGGCGATCGCCTGAGCAGTTCTTC.